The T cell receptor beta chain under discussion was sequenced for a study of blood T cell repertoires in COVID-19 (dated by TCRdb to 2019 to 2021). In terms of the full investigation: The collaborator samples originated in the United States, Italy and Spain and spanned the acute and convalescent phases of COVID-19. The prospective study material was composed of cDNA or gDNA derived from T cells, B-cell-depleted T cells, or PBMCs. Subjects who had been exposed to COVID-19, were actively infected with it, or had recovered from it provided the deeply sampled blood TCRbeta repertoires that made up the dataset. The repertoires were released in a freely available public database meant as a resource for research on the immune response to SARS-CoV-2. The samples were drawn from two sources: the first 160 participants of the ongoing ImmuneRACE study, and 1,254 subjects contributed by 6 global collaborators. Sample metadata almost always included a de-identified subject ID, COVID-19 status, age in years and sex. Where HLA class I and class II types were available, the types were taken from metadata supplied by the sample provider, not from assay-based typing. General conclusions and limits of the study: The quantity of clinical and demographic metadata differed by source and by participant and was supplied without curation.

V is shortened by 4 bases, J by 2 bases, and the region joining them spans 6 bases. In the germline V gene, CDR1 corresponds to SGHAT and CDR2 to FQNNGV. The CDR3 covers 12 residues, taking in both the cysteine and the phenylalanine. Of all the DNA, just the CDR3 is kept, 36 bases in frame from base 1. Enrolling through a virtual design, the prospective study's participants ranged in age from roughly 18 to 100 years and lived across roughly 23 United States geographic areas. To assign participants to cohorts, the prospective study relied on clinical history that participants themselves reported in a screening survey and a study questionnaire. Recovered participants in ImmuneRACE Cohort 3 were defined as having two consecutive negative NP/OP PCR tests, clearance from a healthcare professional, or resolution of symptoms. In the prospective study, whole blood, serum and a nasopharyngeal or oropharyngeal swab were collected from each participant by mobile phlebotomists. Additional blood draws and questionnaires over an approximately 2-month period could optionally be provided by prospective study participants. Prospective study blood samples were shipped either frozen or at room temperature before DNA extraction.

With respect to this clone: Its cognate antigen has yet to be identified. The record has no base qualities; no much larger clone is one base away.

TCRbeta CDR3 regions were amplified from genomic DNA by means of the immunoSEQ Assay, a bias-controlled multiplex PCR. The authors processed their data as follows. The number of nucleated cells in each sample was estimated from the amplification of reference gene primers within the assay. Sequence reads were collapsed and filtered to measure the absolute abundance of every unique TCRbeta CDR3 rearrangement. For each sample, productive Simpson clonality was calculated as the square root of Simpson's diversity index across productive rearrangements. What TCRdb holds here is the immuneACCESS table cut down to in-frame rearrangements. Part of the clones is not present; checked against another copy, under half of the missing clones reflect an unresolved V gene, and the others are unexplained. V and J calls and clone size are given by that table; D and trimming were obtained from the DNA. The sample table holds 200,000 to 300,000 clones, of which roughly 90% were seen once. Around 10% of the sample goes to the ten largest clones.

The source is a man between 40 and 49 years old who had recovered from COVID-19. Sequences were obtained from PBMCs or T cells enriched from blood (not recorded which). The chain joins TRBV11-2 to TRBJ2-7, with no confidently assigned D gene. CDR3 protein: CASSSRAYEQYF. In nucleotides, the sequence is TGTGCCAGCAGCTCCCGAGCCTACGAGCAGTACTTC.